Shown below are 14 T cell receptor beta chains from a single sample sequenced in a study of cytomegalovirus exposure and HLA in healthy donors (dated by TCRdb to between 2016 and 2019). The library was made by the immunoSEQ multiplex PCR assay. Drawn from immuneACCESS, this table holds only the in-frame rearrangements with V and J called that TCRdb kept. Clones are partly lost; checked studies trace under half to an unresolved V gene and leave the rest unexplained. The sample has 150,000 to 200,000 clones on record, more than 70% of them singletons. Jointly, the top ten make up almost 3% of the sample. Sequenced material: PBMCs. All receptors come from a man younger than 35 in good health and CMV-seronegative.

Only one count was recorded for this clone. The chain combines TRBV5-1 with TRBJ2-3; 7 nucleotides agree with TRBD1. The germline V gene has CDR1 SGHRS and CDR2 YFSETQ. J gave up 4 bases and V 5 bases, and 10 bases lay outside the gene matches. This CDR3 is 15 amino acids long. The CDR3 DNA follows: TGCGCCAGCAGTCTAAGACAGGGTTCCTCAGATACGCAGTATTTT. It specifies CASSLRQGSSDTQYF.

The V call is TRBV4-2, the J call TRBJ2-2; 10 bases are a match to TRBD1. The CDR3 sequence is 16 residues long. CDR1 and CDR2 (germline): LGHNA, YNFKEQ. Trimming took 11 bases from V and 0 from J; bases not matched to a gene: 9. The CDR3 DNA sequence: TGTGCCTCCGGGACAGGGGAATTCGCGAACACCGGGGAGCTGTTTTTT. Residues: CASGTGEFANTGELFF.

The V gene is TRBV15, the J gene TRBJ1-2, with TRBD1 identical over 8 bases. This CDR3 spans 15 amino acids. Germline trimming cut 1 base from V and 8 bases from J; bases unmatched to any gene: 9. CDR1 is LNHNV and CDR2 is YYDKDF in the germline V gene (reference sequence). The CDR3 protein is CATSRAGTGPGGYTF. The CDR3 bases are TGTGCCACCAGCAGAGCGGGGACAGGTCCCGGCGGCTACACCTTC.

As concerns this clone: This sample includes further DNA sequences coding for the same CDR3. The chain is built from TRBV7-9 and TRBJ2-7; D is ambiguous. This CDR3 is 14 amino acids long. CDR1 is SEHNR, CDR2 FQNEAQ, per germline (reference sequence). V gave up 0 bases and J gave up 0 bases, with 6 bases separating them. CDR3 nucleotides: TGTGCCAGCAGCTTAGCAGGTGACTCCTACGAGCAGTACGTC. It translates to CASSLAGDSYEQYV.

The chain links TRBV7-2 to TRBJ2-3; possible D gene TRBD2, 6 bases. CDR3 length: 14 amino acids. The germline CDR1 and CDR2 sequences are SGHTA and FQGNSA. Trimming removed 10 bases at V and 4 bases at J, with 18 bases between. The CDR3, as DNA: TGTGCCACCTCTCCCAAGTCGGGAGCAGATACGCAGTATTTT. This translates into CATSPKSGADTQYF.

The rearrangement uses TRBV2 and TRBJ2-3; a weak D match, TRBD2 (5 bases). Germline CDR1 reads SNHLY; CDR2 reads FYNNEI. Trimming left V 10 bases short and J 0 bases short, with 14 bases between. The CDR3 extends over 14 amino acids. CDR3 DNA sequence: TGTGCCACCCAGAGCTGGACTAGCACAGATACGCAGTATTTT. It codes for CATQSWTSTDTQYF.

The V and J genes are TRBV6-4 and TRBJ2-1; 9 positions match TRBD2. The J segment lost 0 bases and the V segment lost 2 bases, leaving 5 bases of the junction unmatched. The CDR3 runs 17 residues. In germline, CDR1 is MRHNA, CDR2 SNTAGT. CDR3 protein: CASSDGTSGFSYNEQFF. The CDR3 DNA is TGTGCCAGCAGTGACGGAACTAGCGGGTTCTCCTACAATGAGCAGTTCTTC.

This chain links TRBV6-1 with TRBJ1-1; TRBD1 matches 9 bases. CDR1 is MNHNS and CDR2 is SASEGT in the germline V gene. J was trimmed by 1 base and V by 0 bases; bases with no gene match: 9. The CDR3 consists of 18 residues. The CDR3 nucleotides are TGTGCCAGCAGTGAAGCAACCACAGGGGGCTCGAAGAACACTGAAGCTTTCTTT. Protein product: CASSEATTGGSKNTEAFF.

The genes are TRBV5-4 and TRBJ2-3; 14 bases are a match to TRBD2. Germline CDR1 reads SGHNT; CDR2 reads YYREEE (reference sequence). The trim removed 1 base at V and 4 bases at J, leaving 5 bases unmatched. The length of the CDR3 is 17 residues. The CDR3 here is CASSLKTSGGASDTQYF. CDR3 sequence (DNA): TGTGCCAGCAGCTTGAAGACTAGCGGGGGGGCGTCAGATACGCAGTATTTT.

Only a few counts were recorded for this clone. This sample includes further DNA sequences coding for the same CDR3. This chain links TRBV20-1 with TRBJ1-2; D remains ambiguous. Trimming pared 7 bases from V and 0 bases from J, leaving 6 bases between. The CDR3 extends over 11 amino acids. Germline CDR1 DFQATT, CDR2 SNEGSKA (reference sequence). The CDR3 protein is CSVTANYGYTF. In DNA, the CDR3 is TGCAGTGTCACGGCTAACTATGGCTACACCTTC.

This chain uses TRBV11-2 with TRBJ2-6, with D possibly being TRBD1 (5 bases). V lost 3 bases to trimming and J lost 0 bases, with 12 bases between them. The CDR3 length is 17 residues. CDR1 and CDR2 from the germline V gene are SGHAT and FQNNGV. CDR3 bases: TGTGCCAGCAGCTTTTCCTCGGACAACTCTGGGGCCAACGTCCTGACTTTC. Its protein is CASSFSSDNSGANVLTF.

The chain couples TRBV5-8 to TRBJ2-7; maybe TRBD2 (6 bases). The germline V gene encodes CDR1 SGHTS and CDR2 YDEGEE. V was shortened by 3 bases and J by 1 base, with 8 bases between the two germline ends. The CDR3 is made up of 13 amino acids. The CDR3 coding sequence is TGTGCCAGCAGCTCCCGGGGGTCCTACGAGCAGTACTTC. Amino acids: CASSSRGSYEQYF.

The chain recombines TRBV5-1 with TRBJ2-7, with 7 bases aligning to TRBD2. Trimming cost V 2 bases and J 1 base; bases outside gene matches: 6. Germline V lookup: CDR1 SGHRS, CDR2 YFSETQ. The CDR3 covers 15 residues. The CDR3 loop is CASSFGGTSSYEQYV. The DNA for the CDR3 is TGCGCCAGCAGCTTCGGGGGGACGAGTTCCTACGAGCAGTACGTC.

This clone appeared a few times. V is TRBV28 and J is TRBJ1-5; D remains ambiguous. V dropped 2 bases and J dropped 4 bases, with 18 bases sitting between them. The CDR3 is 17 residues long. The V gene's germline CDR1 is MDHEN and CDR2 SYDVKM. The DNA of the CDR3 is TGTGCCAGCAGTTTAGCAGGTCCAGGAAATCTTAATCAGCCCCAGCATTTT. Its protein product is CASSLAGPGNLNQPQHF.